The 28 T cell receptor beta chains reported below all come from one sample, sequenced in a study of T cells in localized non-small cell lung cancer. Produced via immunoSEQ multiplex PCR; TCRdb's table is partial and in-frame only. The sample has 70,000 or so clones, around 84% seen once. The sample here was peripheral blood, taken before any cancer treatment. Receptors originate from a female donor aged 60 or older with stage I lung adenocarcinoma.

The chain carries TRBV7-2 and TRBJ1-3; a weak D match, TRBD1 (5 bases). Trimming stripped 1 base from V and 0 bases from J, with 10 bases between. The germline V gene encodes CDR1 SGHTA and CDR2 FQGNSA. The length of the CDR3 is 16 residues. This chain's CDR3 is CASSLGVTASGNTIYF. The CDR3 DNA sequence: TGTGCCAGCAGCTTAGGTGTGACAGCCTCTGGAAACACCATATATTTT.

This clone occurred once. V and J are TRBV19 and TRBJ2-5, with D possibly called TRBD1 or TRBD2 (5 bases each). The CDR3 is 15 amino acids. Trimming left V 2 bases short and J 5 bases short, with 15 bases between. Germline CDR1 LNHDA, CDR2 SQIVND (reference sequence). CDR3 in DNA: TGTGCCAGTAGTATAAATGAGGGGTTAGGCGAGACCCAGTACTTC. It codes for CASSINEGLGETQYF.

The chain carries TRBV21-1 and TRBJ1-2; the table's TRBD1 call for D was not verified on the DNA. TRBV21-1 is labeled a pseudogene. This CDR3 spans 16 amino acids. CDR3 in amino acids: CASSKGQGRAGYGYTF. CDR3 DNA: TGTGCCAGCAGCAAAGGACAGGGGCGCGCGGGGTATGGCTACACCTTC.

The chain has TRBV19 and TRBJ2-7; no clear D gene. The CDR3 covers 15 residues. The V and J ends lost 3 bases and 2 bases respectively, with 14 bases between them. The germline V gene has CDR1 LNHDA and CDR2 SQIVND (reference sequence). The DNA of the CDR3 is TGTGCCAGTAGTATGCGGCAGGCCACTACCTACGAGCAGTACTTC. Translating gives CASSMRQATTYEQYF. Full variable domain (outside the CDR3, taken from reference TRBV19 and TRBJ2-7): DGGITQSPKYLFRKEGQNVTLSCEQNLNHDAMYWYRQDPGQGLRLIYYSQIVNDFQKGDIAEGYSVSREKKESFPLTVTSAQKNPTAFYLCASSMRQATTYEQYFGPGTRLTVT.

The chain couples TRBV14 to TRBJ1-1; D not certain. Germline CDR1 is SGHDN and CDR2 is FVKESK. This CDR3 spans 13 amino acids. Trimming took off 0 bases at V and 5 bases at J, with 7 bases between the two ends. CDR3 region: CASSQDPTTEAFF. The CDR3 DNA reads TGTGCCAGCAGCCAAGATCCGACGACTGAAGCTTTCTTT.

The rearrangement uses TRBV18 and TRBJ2-1, with 8 bases fitting TRBD2. Germline V gene data show CDR1 as KGHSH and CDR2 as LQKENI. The CDR3 is made up of 15 amino acids. Unmatched junction bases numbered 6, after V lost 0 bases and J lost 8 bases. The CDR3 DNA reads as TGTGCCAGCTCACCACCTAGGACTAGCTATGATGAGCAGTTCTTC. This encodes CASSPPRTSYDEQFF. The full variable domain, its missing parts supplied by reference TRBV18 and TRBJ2-1, is NAGVMQNPRHLVRRRGQEARLRCSPMKGHSHVYWYRQLPEEGLKFMVYLQKENIIDESGMPKERFSAEFPKEGPSILRIQQVVRGDSAAYFCASSPPRTSYDEQFFGPGTRLTVL.

The chain is built from TRBV18 and TRBJ2-7; 7 nucleotides match TRBD2. In germline, CDR1 is KGHSH, CDR2 LQKENI. This CDR3 comprises 15 residues. Trimming removed 0 bases from V and 0 bases from J; junction bases left unmatched: 2. The chain's CDR3 is CASSPPGGSSYEQYF. For the CDR3, the DNA is TGTGCCAGCTCACCACCGGGGGGGAGCTCCTACGAGCAGTACTTC.

The rearrangement uses TRBV6-6 and TRBJ2-4, with 7 bases lining up with TRBD1. With V trimmed by 6 bases and J by 5 bases, 4 bases remained unmatched. The CDR3 length is 13 residues. Per germline, CDR1 MNHNY and CDR2 SVGAGI (reference sequence). The CDR3 region has the DNA TGTGCCAGCAGACGCGGACAGGAAAACATTCAGTACTTC. It yields the protein CASRRGQENIQYF.

This sequence joins TRBV11-1 and TRBJ2-2, with unresolved D. The CDR3 is made up of 11 amino acids. Trimming took off 6 bases at V and 6 bases at J, with 5 bases between the two ends. Germline loops: CDR1 SGHAT, CDR2 FQDESV (reference sequence). CDR3 coding DNA: TGTGCCAGCAGTCGGGCCGGGGAGCTGTTTTTT. This codes for CASSRAGELFF.

This sequence joins TRBV9 and TRBJ1-2; a possible D gene is TRBD1 (6 bases). Germline V gene sequence: CDR1 SGDLS, CDR2 YYNGEE. Trimming removed 3 bases from V and 6 bases from J, with 12 bases in between. CDR3 length equals 13 residues. Here the CDR3 reads CASSDAGANGYTF. The CDR3 DNA reads as TGTGCCAGCAGCGATGCAGGGGCTAATGGCTACACCTTC. Full variable domain (missing parts from reference TRBV9 and TRBJ1-2): DSGVTQTPKHLITATGQRVTLRCSPRSGDLSVYWYQQSLDQGLQFLIQYYNGEERAKGNILERFSAQQFPDLHSELNLSSLELGDSALYFCASSDAGANGYTFGSGTRLTVV.

The rearrangement joins TRBV19 to TRBJ1-6; D may be TRBD1 (5 bases). CDR1 and CDR2 (germline): LNHDA, SQIVND (reference sequence). The V gene lost 10 bases and the J gene lost 11 bases, with 24 bases spanning the gap. The CDR3 spans 15 residues. The CDR3 DNA reads TGTGCCACCTGGGGAGGGGCGAATGCACATGCACCCCTCCACTTT. It codes for CATWGGANAHAPLHF.

V and J are TRBV5-6 and TRBJ2-1; 9 nucleotides align to TRBD2. This CDR3 region has 16 residues. Germline CDR1 reads SGHDT; CDR2 reads YYEEEE. With V trimmed by 3 bases and J by 8 bases, 12 bases remained unmatched. The chain's CDR3 is CASSSRLAGSYYEQFF. The CDR3 DNA reads TGTGCCAGCAGCTCTCGGCTAGCGGGGAGTTATTATGAGCAGTTCTTC.

The chain recombines TRBV9 with TRBJ1-4; possibly TRBD1 for D (6 bases). Between the trimmed V and J ends, which lost 2 bases and 7 bases, there was a span of 6 bases. The germline gives CDR1 SGDLS, CDR2 YYNGEE. CDR3 length: 12 residues. In DNA form, the CDR3 reads TGTGCCAGCAGCGTGACAGGTGAAAAACTGTTTTTT. Translated: CASSVTGEKLFF.

This chain connects TRBV11-2 to TRBJ2-1; tentatively, D is TRBD2 (6 bases). There are 16 residues in the CDR3. Trimming removed 0 bases from V and 8 bases from J, with 17 bases in between. Germline V gene sequence: CDR1 SGHAT, CDR2 FQNNGV. This CDR3 reads CASSLDSGSFFHEQFF. The CDR3 bases are TGTGCCAGCAGCTTAGACTCCGGGAGTTTCTTCCATGAGCAGTTCTTC. Filled out from reference TRBV11-2 and TRBJ2-1, the complete variable domain reads EAGVAQSPRYKIIEKRQSVAFWCNPISGHATLYWYQQILGQGPKLLIQFQNNGVVDDSQLPKDRFSAERLKGVDSTLKIQPAKLEDSAVYLCASSLDSGSFFHEQFFGPGTRLTVL.

The CDR3 DNA follows: TGTGCCAGCAGTCCGGGACAGGGTGTCTCTGAAGCTTTCTTT. Its translation: CASSPGQGVSEAFF. This rearrangement joins TRBV28 to TRBJ1-1; 9 bases line up with TRBD1. V was clipped by 5 bases and J by 6 bases; unmatched bases: 7. The CDR3 is made up of 14 amino acids. In germline, CDR1 is MDHEN, CDR2 SYDVKM.

The V gene is TRBV6-5, the J gene TRBJ2-7; D is perhaps TRBD1 (6 bases). CDR1 MNHEY and CDR2 SVGAGI come from the germline V gene. The CDR3 has 15 residues. The V end lost 4 bases, the J end lost 3 bases, and 16 bases lay between the germline ends. The CDR3 DNA reads TGTGCCAGCAGTTCTGAGGGGGTCGGGCACTACGAGCAGTACTTC. It codes for CASSSEGVGHYEQYF.

The chain links TRBV7-9 to TRBJ2-7; D is possibly TRBD1 or TRBD2 (5 bases each). The V end lost 5 bases, the J end lost 4 bases, and 15 bases lay between the germline ends. Per the germline V gene, CDR1 is SEHNR and CDR2 is FQNEAQ (reference sequence). The CDR3 length is 14 residues. CDR3 protein: CASSDDGAVYEQYF. The CDR3, as DNA: TGTGCCAGCAGCGACGACGGGGCGGTATACGAGCAGTACTTC.

The rearrangement links TRBV7-8 to TRBJ1-1, with TRBD1 matching 7 bases. Looked up from germline, CDR1 is SGHVS and CDR2 is FQNEAQ. The trim removed 3 bases at V and 1 base at J, leaving 8 bases unmatched. This CDR3 region has 16 residues. This CDR3 reads CASSFGTDLWNTEAFF. Here the CDR3 DNA reads TGTGCCAGCAGCTTCGGGACAGATCTCTGGAACACTGAAGCTTTCTTT. Variable domain in full (rest from reference TRBV7-8 and TRBJ1-1): GAGVSQSPRYKVAKRGQDVALRCDPISGHVSLFWYQQALGQGPEFLTYFQNEAQLDKSGLPSDRFFAERPEGSVSTLKIQRTQQEDSAVYLCASSFGTDLWNTEAFFGQGTRLTVV.

This clone showed up just a few times. The V gene is TRBV28, the J gene TRBJ2-1; maybe TRBD2 (5 bases). The CDR3 spans 15 residues. V was pared by 4 bases and J by 0 bases, with 10 bases between. Germline V gene sequence: CDR1 MDHEN, CDR2 SYDVKM. The CDR3, as DNA: TGTGCCAGCAGTTGGCTCGGGGACTCCTACAATGAGCAGTTCTTC. As protein: CASSWLGDSYNEQFF. Full variable domain (rest looked up from reference TRBV28 and TRBJ2-1): DVKVTQSSRYLVKRTGEKVFLECVQDMDHENMFWYRQDPGLGLRLIYFSYDVKMKEKGDIPEGYSVSREKKERFSLILESASTNQTSMYLCASSWLGDSYNEQFFGPGTRLTVL.

The rearrangement links TRBV7-8 to TRBJ2-1; D perhaps matches TRBD2 (5 bases). Germline CDR1 is SGHVS and CDR2 is FQNEAQ. The CDR3 length is 16 residues. V gave up 2 bases and J gave up 1 base, with 12 bases separating them. CDR3 coding DNA: TGTGCCAGCAGCTTATTCCAGCGGTCTTCCTACAATGAGCAGTTCTTC. Translation: CASSLFQRSSYNEQFF.

The V and J genes are TRBV4-2 and TRBJ2-7; 12 bases line up with TRBD2. J gave up 3 bases and V 4 bases, and 4 bases lay outside the gene matches. There are 15 residues in the CDR3. The germline V gene encodes CDR1 LGHNA and CDR2 YNFKEQ. The CDR3 spells CASSLLAGGDYEQYF. CDR3 DNA sequence: TGTGCCAGCAGCCTACTAGCGGGGGGAGACTACGAGCAGTACTTC.

This clone occurred a few times. The chain employs TRBV19 and TRBJ1-4; D remains unclear. This CDR3 has 14 amino acids. In germline, CDR1 is LNHDA, CDR2 SQIVND (reference sequence). The V and J ends lost 5 bases and 6 bases respectively, with 13 bases between them. As DNA, the CDR3 is TGTGCCAGTAGTGAGGACCCTCGCCATGAAAAACTGTTTTTT. It encodes CASSEDPRHEKLFF.

The chain employs TRBV27 and TRBJ1-1; no reliable D call. Germline loops: CDR1 MNHEY, CDR2 SMNVEV (reference sequence). Trimming removed 4 bases from V and 4 bases from J, with 10 bases in between. The CDR3 loop spans 13 amino acids. The CDR3 sequence: CASSSSVVTEAFF. In nucleotides, the CDR3 is TGTGCCAGCAGTTCCTCGGTGGTCACTGAAGCTTTCTTT.

The chain joins TRBV9 to TRBJ1-1, with 7 bases that match TRBD1. Germline V gene data show CDR1 as SGDLS and CDR2 as YYNGEE. Trimming cost V 0 bases and J 1 base; bases outside gene matches: 3. This CDR3 comprises 15 residues. CDR3 in DNA: TGTGCCAGCAGCGTAGCTGGGACAGAGAACACTGAAGCTTTCTTT. This translates into CASSVAGTENTEAFF.

CDR3 sequence reads: CASSQVTGDYEQYF. The CDR3 DNA follows: TGCGCCAGCAGCCAAGTAACAGGGGACTACGAGCAGTACTTC. The gene calls are TRBV4-1 and TRBJ2-7; 7 bases are a match to TRBD1. The length of the CDR3 is 14 residues. V lost 1 base and J lost 3; bases outside the gene matches: 3. Germline CDR1 and CDR2: MGHRA and YSYEKL.

This chain links TRBV7-9 with TRBJ1-5; no definite D call. Germline values: CDR1 SEHNR, CDR2 FQNEAQ (reference sequence). V lost 1 base and J 0 bases, leaving 7 bases between the germline ends. The CDR3 is 15 residues long. The chain's CDR3 is CASSLGGNSNQPQHF. CDR3 nucleotides: TGTGCCAGCAGCTTAGGAGGAAATAGCAATCAGCCCCAGCATTTT. The entire variable domain, with the rest obtained from reference TRBV7-9 and TRBJ1-5, is as follows: DTGVSQNPRHKITKRGQNVTFRCDPISEHNRLYWYRQTLGQGPEFLTYFQNEAQLEKSRLLSDRFSAERPKGSFSTLEIQRTEQGDSAMYLCASSLGGNSNQPQHFGDGTRLSIL.

CDR3 sequence reads: CASRPSGTSGYTQYF. DNA for the CDR3: TGTGCCAGCAGACCGTCCGGGACTAGCGGCTATACGCAGTATTTT. The rearrangement uses TRBV6-5 and TRBJ2-3; 11 bases are a match to TRBD2. Germline loops: CDR1 MNHEY, CDR2 SVGAGI. The CDR3 runs 15 residues. The junction had 9 bases not matched to a gene; V was cut back by 6 bases and J by 7 bases.

The rearrangement links TRBV5-4 to TRBJ2-1; 11 bases match TRBD2. The junction had 2 bases not matched to a gene; V was cut back by 0 bases and J by 3 bases. CDR3 length: 16 residues. Germline lookup yields CDR1 SGHNT and CDR2 YYREEE (reference sequence). CDR3 region: CASSLGGTSGYNEQFF. CDR3 nucleotides: TGTGCCAGCAGCTTGGGAGGGACTAGCGGCTACAATGAGCAGTTCTTC.